This T cell receptor beta chain was profiled in a study of CXCR3-negative and CXCR3-positive naive CD8 T cells. In the study overall: TRB reads totalled about 150 million, about 1.5 +/- 0.3 million per library.

The authors made the TRB cDNA libraries by 5' RACE using UMI labels. TCRdb re-called the 5' RACE reads; one entry per CDR3 protein, DNA not given. The sample table sets out around 140,000 distinct CDR3 sequences. CDR3 length equals 13 residues. Germline CDR1 is MNHNY and CDR2 is SVGAGI (reference sequence). Every individual CD8+ T cell subset underwent sorting in triplicate at a few hundred thousand cells apiece. This TCR came from a human donor in good health. Some clones in this sample may be carry-over from other donors' samples. Sequencing used naive CXCR3- CD8+ T cells from blood. As to subset: CD45RO-CCR7+CD27+CD95- naive CD8+ T cells lacking CXCR3 (TNR3-). The rearrangement joins TRBV6-6 to TRBJ2-7; TCRdb reports TRBD1, a call that lacks DNA to check it against. The CDR3: CASSLDRPYEQYF.